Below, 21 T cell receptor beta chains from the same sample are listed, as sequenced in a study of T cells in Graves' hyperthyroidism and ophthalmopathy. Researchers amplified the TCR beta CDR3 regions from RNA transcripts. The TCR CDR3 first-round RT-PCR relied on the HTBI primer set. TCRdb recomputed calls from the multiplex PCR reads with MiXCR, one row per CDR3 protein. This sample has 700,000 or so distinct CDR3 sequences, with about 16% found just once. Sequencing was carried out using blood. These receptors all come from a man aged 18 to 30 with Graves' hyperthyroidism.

CDR3 nucleotides: TGTGCCAGCAGCGGGACAGGGAAGGACTATGGCTACACCTTC. Protein sequence: CASSGTGKDYGYTF. The chain joins TRBV9 to TRBJ1-2, with TRBD1 matching 8 bases. Germline CDR1 and CDR2: SGDLS and YYNGEE. The CDR3 has 14 residues. V shed 3 bases and J 3 bases; nucleotides not matched to a gene: 4.

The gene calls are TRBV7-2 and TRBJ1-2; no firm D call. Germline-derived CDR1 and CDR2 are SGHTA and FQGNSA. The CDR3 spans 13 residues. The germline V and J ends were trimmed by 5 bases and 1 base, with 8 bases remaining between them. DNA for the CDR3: TGTGCCAGCAGCCTGTGGGGTAACTATGGCTACACCTTC. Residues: CASSLWGNYGYTF.

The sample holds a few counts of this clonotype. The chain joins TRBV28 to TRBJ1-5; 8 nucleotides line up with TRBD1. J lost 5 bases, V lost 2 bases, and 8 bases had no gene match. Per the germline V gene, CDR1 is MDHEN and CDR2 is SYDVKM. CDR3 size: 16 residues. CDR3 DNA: TGTGCCAGCAGTTTAGATGGCAGGGGGCGCGATCAGCCCCAGCATTTT. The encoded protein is CASSLDGRGRDQPQHF.

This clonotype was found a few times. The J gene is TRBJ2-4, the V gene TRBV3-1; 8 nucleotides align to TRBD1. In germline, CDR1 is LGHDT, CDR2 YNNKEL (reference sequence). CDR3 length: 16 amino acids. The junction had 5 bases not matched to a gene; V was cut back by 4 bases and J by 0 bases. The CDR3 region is CASSPRQGLAKNIQYF. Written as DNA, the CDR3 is TGTGCCAGCAGCCCGCGACAGGGGCTAGCCAAAAACATTCAGTACTTC. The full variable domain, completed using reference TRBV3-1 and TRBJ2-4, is DTAVSQTPKYLVTQMGNDKSIKCEQNLGHDTMYWYKQDSKKFLKIMFSYNNKELIINETVPNRFSPKSPDKAHLNLHINSLELGDSAVYFCASSPRQGLAKNIQYFGAGTRLSVL.

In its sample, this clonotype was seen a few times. CDR3 DNA sequence: TGTGCCAGCAGCTTAACACCCGGCCAGAACTACGAGCAGTACTTC. Translation: CASSLTPGQNYEQYF. The chain uses TRBV7-3 and TRBJ2-7; the D is unclear. Trimming took 0 bases from V and 3 from J, leaving 12 bases between them. The CDR3 extends over 15 amino acids. CDR1 SGHTA and CDR2 FQGTGA come from the germline V gene.

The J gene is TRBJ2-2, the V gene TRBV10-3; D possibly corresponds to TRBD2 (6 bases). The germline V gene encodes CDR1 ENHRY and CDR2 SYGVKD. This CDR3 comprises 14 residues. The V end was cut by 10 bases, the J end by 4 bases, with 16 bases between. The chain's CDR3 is CASSQRGSTGELFF. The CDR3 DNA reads TGTGCCAGCAGCCAACGGGGGTCCACCGGGGAGCTGTTTTTT.

The CDR3 protein is CASSQEINRQVLNQPQHF. The CDR3 bases are TGCGCCAGCAGCCAAGAAATAAATCGACAGGTACTGAATCAGCCCCAGCATTTT. The chain links TRBV4-1 to TRBJ1-5; maybe TRBD1 (6 bases). This CDR3 has 18 residues. Trimming removed 0 bases from V and 4 bases from J, with 19 bases in between. Germline V gene sequence: CDR1 MGHRA, CDR2 YSYEKL.

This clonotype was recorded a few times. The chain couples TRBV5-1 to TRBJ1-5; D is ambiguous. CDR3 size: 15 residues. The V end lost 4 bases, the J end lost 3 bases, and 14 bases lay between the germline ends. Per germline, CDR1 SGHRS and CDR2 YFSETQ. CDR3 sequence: CASSAGGGDNQPQHF. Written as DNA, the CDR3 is TGCGCCAGCAGCGCCGGTGGTGGGGACAATCAGCCCCAGCATTTT. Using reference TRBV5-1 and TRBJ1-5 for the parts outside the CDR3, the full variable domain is KAGVTQTPRYLIKTRGQQVTLSCSPISGHRSVSWYQQTPGQGLQFLFEYFSETQRNKGNFPGRFSGRQFSNSRSEMNVSTLELGDSALYLCASSAGGGDNQPQHFGDGTRLSIL.

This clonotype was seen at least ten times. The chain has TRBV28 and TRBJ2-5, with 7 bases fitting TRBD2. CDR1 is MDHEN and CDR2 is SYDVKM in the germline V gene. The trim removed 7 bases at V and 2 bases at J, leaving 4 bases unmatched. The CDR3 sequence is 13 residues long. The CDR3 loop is CASNAAGQETQYF. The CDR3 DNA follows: TGTGCCAGCAATGCAGCGGGACAAGAGACCCAGTACTTC.

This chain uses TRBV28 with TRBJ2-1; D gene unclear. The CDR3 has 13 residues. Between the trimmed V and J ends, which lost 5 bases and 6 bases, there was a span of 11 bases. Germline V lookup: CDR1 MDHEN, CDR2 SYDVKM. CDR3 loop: CASSPWAINEQFF. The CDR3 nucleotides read TGTGCCAGCAGTCCTTGGGCTATCAATGAGCAGTTCTTC.

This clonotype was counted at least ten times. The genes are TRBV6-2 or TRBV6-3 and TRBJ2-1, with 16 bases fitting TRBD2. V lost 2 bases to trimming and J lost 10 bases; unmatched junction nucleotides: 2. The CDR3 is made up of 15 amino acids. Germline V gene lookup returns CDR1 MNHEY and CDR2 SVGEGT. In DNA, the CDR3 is TGTGCCAGCAGTTACGGGACTAGCGGGAGGGGCGAGCAGTTCTTC. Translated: CASSYGTSGRGEQFF.

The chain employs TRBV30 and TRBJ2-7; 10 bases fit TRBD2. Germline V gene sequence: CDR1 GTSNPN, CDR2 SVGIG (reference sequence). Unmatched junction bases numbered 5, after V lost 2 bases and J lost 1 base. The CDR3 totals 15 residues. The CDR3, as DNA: TGTGCCTGGAGTACTTGGACTAGCGGATCCTACGAGCAGTACTTC. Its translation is CAWSTWTSGSYEQYF. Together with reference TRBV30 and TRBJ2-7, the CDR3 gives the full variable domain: SQTIHQWPATLVQPVGSPLSLECTVEGTSNPNLYWYRQAAGRGLQLLFYSVGIGQISSEVPQNLSASRPQDRQFILSSKKLLLSDSGFYLCAWSTWTSGSYEQYFGPGTRLTVT.

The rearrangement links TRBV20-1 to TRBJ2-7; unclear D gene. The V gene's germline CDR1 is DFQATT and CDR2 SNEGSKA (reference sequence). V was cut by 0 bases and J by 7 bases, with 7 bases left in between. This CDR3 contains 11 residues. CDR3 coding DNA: TGCAGTGCTAGAGACGAGCGAGAGCAGTACTTC. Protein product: CSARDEREQYF.

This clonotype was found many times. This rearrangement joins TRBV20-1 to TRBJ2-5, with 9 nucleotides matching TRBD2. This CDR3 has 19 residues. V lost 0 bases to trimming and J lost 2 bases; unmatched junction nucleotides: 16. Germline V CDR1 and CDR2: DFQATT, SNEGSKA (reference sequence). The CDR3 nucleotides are TGCAGTGCTAGAGATTTCAGACTAGCGGTCCTGAGGGTACAAGAGACCCAGTACTTC. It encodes CSARDFRLAVLRVQETQYF.

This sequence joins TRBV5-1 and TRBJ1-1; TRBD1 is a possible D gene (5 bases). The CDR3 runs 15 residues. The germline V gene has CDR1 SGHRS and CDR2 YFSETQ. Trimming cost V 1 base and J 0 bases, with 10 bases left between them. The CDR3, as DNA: TGCGCCAGCAGCTTGAAACAGGCCATGAACACTGAAGCTTTCTTT. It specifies CASSLKQAMNTEAFF.

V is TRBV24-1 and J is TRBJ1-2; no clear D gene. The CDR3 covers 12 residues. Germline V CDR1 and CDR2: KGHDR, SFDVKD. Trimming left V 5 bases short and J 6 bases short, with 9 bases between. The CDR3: CATSGLEDGYTF. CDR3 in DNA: TGTGCCACCAGTGGGCTGGAGGATGGCTACACCTTC.

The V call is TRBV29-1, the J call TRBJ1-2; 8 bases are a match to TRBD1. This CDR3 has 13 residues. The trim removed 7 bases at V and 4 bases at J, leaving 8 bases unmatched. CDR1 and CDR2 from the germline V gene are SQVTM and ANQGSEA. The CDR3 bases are TGCAGCGATTACAGGGGGTCTCCCTATGGCTACACCTTC. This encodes CSDYRGSPYGYTF.

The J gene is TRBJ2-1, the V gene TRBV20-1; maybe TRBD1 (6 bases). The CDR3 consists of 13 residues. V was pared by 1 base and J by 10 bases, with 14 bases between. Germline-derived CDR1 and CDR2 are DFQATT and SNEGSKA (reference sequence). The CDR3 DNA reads TGCAGTGCTAGAGTTAGGGGGAGTAGCGAGCAGTTCTTC. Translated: CSARVRGSSEQFF.

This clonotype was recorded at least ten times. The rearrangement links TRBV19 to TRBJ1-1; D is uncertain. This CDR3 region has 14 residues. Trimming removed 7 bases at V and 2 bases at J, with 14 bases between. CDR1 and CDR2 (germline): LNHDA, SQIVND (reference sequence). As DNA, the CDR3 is TGTGCCAGTACCCGCGGGGTGGGCAACACTGAAGCTTTCTTT. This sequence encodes CASTRGVGNTEAFF.

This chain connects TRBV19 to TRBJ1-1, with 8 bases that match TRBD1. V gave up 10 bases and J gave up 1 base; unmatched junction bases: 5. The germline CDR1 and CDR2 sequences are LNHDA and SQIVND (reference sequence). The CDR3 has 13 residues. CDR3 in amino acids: CATRDRKNTEAFF. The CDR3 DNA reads TGTGCCACCCGGGACAGGAAGAACACTGAAGCTTTCTTT.

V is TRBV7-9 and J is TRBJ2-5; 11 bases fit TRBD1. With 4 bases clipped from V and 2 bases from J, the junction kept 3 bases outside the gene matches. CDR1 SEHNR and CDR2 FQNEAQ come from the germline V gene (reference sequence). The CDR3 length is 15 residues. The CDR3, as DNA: TGTGCCAGCAGCTGGGACAGGGGGAAGCAAGAGACCCAGTACTTC. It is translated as CASSWDRGKQETQYF.